This TCR beta chain was obtained from a study of T cell repertoires in cytomegalovirus infection. Study-wide background: Indicated by public TCR beta signatures were CMV infection and matching HLA type.

From the reads, TCRdb called clonotypes with MiXCR, one entry per CDR3 protein. The sample holds over 95,000 distinct CDR3 sequences, over 30% seen once. V was cut by 1 base and J by 0 bases, with 6 bases left in between. This CDR3 is 14 amino acids long. In germline, CDR1 is MGHRA, CDR2 YSYEKL. Study results and caveats: The response measured ex vivo was dominated by TCR beta clonotypes (HLA-C-restricted and CMV-specific). People with CMV and the relevant HLA were identified by cumulative public TCR beta family frequency.

This clonotype was seen repeatedly, ten times or more. Its antigen is currently unknown. The source material was CD8+ T cells from cultured PBMCs, sampled from culture after CMV antigen stimulation. This clonotype originated in a human donor in good health (CMV status not recorded). Some clones in this sample may be carry-over from other donors' samples. The V call is TRBV4-1, the J call TRBJ1-1; D is unresolved. The CDR3, as DNA: TGCGCCAGCAGCCAAGGACTCTTGAACACTGAAGCTTTCTTT. Its translation is CASSQGLLNTEAFF.